The rows below give T cell receptor beta chains drawn from one sample of a study of human T cells and chemical hapten exposure. TCRdb itself ran the RACE reads through MiXCR, one entry per CDR3 protein. The table includes roughly 92,000 distinct CDR3 sequences, 10% to 12% detected once. This specimen consisted of whole blood, obtained in connection with sensitization to the hapten diphenylcyclopropenone (DPC). Receptors originate from a woman aged 40 to 55 with alopecia areata. Some clones in this sample may be carry-over from other donors' samples. The CDR3 runs from the conserved cysteine through the conserved F or W. Fields, in order: clone size, V gene, J gene, D gene, CDR3 protein, CDR3 DNA. The D gene is left open where the match is weak. Not all rows give a size; the values are once, few, many and, for expanded clones, a class.

abundance: many; v_gene: TRBV7-2; j_gene: TRBJ2-5; d_gene: TRBD2; CDR3aa: CASTPWGGQETQYF; CDR3nt: TGTGCCAGCACCCCGTGGGGGGGCCAAGAGACCCAGTACTTC
abundance: many; v_gene: TRBV10-1; j_gene: TRBJ2-5; d_gene: TRBD2; CDR3aa: CASSALAGGPETQYF; CDR3nt: TGCGCCAGCAGTGCCCTAGCGGGAGGGCCCGAGACCCAGTACTTC
abundance: -; v_gene: TRBV7-6; j_gene: TRBJ2-2; d_gene: TRBD1; CDR3aa: CASRGQGSATGELFF; CDR3nt: TGTGCCAGCAGGGGACAGGGGAGTGCTACCGGGGAGCTGTTTTTT
abundance: many; v_gene: TRBV6-4; j_gene: TRBJ2-1; d_gene: TRBD2; CDR3aa: CASSVASGSNEQFF; CDR3nt: TGTGCCAGCAGTGTGGCTAGCGGGAGCAATGAGCAGTTCTTC
abundance: -; v_gene: TRBV7-2; j_gene: TRBJ1-2; d_gene: -; CDR3aa: CASSLARGRGSYGYTF; CDR3nt: TGTGCCAGCAGCTTAGCGCGGGGCAGGGGCAGTTATGGCTACACCTTC
abundance: -; v_gene: TRBV5-6; j_gene: TRBJ2-1; d_gene: -; CDR3aa: CASSLLQGSEQFF; CDR3nt: TGTGCCAGCAGCTTGCTACAGGGAAGCGAGCAGTTCTTC
abundance: few; v_gene: TRBV20-1; j_gene: TRBJ2-2; d_gene: TRBD2; CDR3aa: CSATALPGLAGGPNTGELFF; CDR3nt: TGCAGTGCTACCGCCCTCCCCGGACTAGCGGGGGGGCCGAACACCGGGGAGCTGTTTTTT
abundance: few; v_gene: TRBV12-3/TRBV12-4; j_gene: TRBJ2-1; d_gene: TRBD2; CDR3aa: CASRRTSVNEQFF; CDR3nt: TGTGCCAGCAGAAGGACTAGCGTCAATGAGCAGTTCTTC
abundance: -; v_gene: TRBV6-5; j_gene: TRBJ1-2; d_gene: -; CDR3aa: CASKGTVWGYTF; CDR3nt: TGTGCCAGCAAGGGGACCGTTTGGGGCTACACCTTC
abundance: many; v_gene: TRBV6-2/TRBV6-3; j_gene: TRBJ1-5; d_gene: TRBD1; CDR3aa: CASSLGTAQPQHF; CDR3nt: TGTGCCAGCAGCCTCGGGACAGCCCAGCCCCAGCATTTT
abundance: -; v_gene: TRBV29-1; j_gene: TRBJ2-5; d_gene: TRBD1; CDR3aa: CSVRKGAGQETQYF; CDR3nt: TGCAGCGTTCGGAAGGGGGCTGGGCAAGAGACCCAGTACTTC
abundance: -; v_gene: TRBV6-2/TRBV6-3; j_gene: TRBJ2-2; d_gene: TRBD2; CDR3aa: CASSSGLAVNTGELFF; CDR3nt: TGTGCCAGCAGTTCCGGACTAGCGGTTAACACCGGGGAGCTGTTTTTT
abundance: many; v_gene: TRBV7-8; j_gene: TRBJ1-1; d_gene: -; CDR3aa: CASSKGRANTEAFF; CDR3nt: TGTGCCAGCAGCAAAGGTCGGGCGAACACTGAAGCTTTCTTT
abundance: few; v_gene: TRBV6-4; j_gene: TRBJ2-3; d_gene: TRBD2; CDR3aa: CASSDSPAGGPDTQYF; CDR3nt: TGTGCCAGCAGTGACTCGCCTGCGGGGGGTCCCGATACGCAGTATTTT
abundance: few; v_gene: TRBV2; j_gene: TRBJ2-3; d_gene: -; CDR3aa: CASSIKWGDTQYF; CDR3nt: TGTGCCAGCAGTATCAAATGGGGGGATACGCAGTATTTT
abundance: -; v_gene: TRBV13; j_gene: TRBJ2-6; d_gene: -; CDR3aa: CASSQKGAGANVLTF; CDR3nt: TGTGCCAGCAGCCAAAAGGGGGCTGGGGCCAACGTCCTGACTTTC
abundance: many; v_gene: TRBV13; j_gene: TRBJ2-5; d_gene: -; CDR3aa: CASSLTRQAQETQYF; CDR3nt: TGTGCCAGCAGCTTAACGAGACAGGCCCAAGAGACCCAGTACTTC
abundance: -; v_gene: TRBV10-3; j_gene: TRBJ2-5; d_gene: TRBD2; CDR3aa: CAIRASGGPTGTQYF; CDR3nt: TGTGCCATCCGGGCTAGCGGGGGGCCCACGGGGACCCAGTACTTC
abundance: many; v_gene: TRBV9; j_gene: TRBJ2-3; d_gene: -; CDR3aa: CASSLSPSTDTQYF; CDR3nt: TGTGCCAGCAGCTTAAGCCCGAGCACAGATACGCAGTATTTT
abundance: -; v_gene: TRBV7-2; j_gene: TRBJ2-1; d_gene: TRBD2; CDR3aa: CASSPNRGGRNEQFF; CDR3nt: TGTGCCAGCAGCCCCAACCGCGGGGGTAGGAATGAGCAGTTCTTC
abundance: many; v_gene: TRBV11-2; j_gene: TRBJ2-1; d_gene: TRBD2; CDR3aa: CASSFTGTSGSVEQFF; CDR3nt: TGTGCCAGCAGCTTTACCGGGACTAGCGGGAGCGTTGAGCAGTTCTTC
abundance: many; v_gene: TRBV6-5; j_gene: TRBJ2-3; d_gene: TRBD1; CDR3aa: CASSRRIATGPADTQYF; CDR3nt: TGTGCCAGCAGCCGCAGAATAGCGACAGGGCCCGCAGATACGCAGTATTTT
abundance: -; v_gene: TRBV6-2/TRBV6-3; j_gene: TRBJ1-2; d_gene: -; CDR3aa: CASSPRAGVYGYTF; CDR3nt: TGTGCCAGCAGTCCCCGCGCAGGGGTCTATGGCTACACCTTC
abundance: -; v_gene: TRBV3-1; j_gene: TRBJ1-2; d_gene: -; CDR3aa: CASSLTTGKPFDGYTF; CDR3nt: TGTGCCAGCAGCCTCACGACAGGAAAGCCCTTCGATGGCTACACCTTC
abundance: many; v_gene: TRBV3-1; j_gene: TRBJ2-3; d_gene: TRBD2; CDR3aa: CASSPLAGGLDTQYF; CDR3nt: TGTGCCAGCAGCCCGCTAGCGGGGGGGCTTGATACGCAGTATTTT
abundance: -; v_gene: TRBV14; j_gene: TRBJ2-2; d_gene: -; CDR3aa: CASSQGWGSYTGELFF; CDR3nt: TGTGCCAGCAGCCAAGGATGGGGGTCGTATACCGGGGAGCTGTTTTTT
abundance: many; v_gene: TRBV29-1; j_gene: TRBJ2-1; d_gene: TRBD2; CDR3aa: CSVAVSGNEQFF; CDR3nt: TGCAGCGTTGCGGTTAGCGGGAATGAGCAGTTCTTC